The 8 T cell receptor beta chains below come from one sample, sequenced in a study of Ad26.COV2.S vaccination and SARS-CoV-2 variants. Only in-frame clones appear in the TCRdb table, and some are missing; sequencing was by immunoSEQ multiplex PCR. The sample has approximately 410,000 clones, around nine tenths seen once. Treatment in this sample: about 20 received Ad26.COV2.S at low or high dose, single or two shots; a few received placebo; per-sample allocation not given. Sampling happened 63 days after the first vaccine or placebo injection. Sequences were derived from peripheral blood, sampled in a trial of Ad26.COV2.S vaccine versus placebo. The receptors stem from a person between 18 and 60 years old who received the Ad26.COV2.S COVID-19 vaccine or a placebo.

This sequence joins TRBV18 and TRBJ1-2; TRBD1 matches at 11 bases. With V trimmed by 4 bases and J by 6 bases, 4 bases remained unmatched. This CDR3 contains 14 residues. Germline assignment: CDR1 KGHSH and CDR2 LQKENI. The CDR3 nucleotides are TGTGCCAGCTCACGAACGGGACAGGGGGATGGCTACACCTTC. Translated: CASSRTGQGDGYTF. Drawing the rest from reference TRBV18 and TRBJ1-2, the complete variable domain is NAGVMQNPRHLVRRRGQEARLRCSPMKGHSHVYWYRQLPEEGLKFMVYLQKENIIDESGMPKERFSAEFPKEGPSILRIQQVVRGDSAAYFCASSRTGQGDGYTFGSGTRLTVV.

The chain couples TRBV2 to TRBJ1-2; TRBD1 is a possible D gene (6 bases). The V gene's germline CDR1 is SNHLY and CDR2 FYNNEI. CDR3 length: 13 residues. Trimming removed 4 bases at V and 6 bases at J, with 12 bases between. The CDR3 DNA reads as TGTGCCAGCAGTGTGGAGGGGGGTCATGGCTACACCTTC. As protein: CASSVEGGHGYTF. The whole variable domain, remainder taken from reference TRBV2 and TRBJ1-2, is EPEVTQTPSHQVTQMGQEVILRCVPISNHLYFYWYRQILGQKVEFLVSFYNNEISEKSEIFDDQFSVERPDGSNFTLKIRSTKLEDSAMYFCASSVEGGHGYTFGSGTRLTVV.

The V and J genes are TRBV4-1 and TRBJ2-7; the D call may be TRBD1 or TRBD2 (5 bases each). There are 19 residues in the CDR3. Trimming took off 0 bases at V and 0 bases at J, with 21 bases between the two ends. CDR1 is MGHRA, CDR2 YSYEKL, per germline. The CDR3 reads CASSQEYRTGLMLSYEQYF. The CDR3 DNA is TGCGCCAGCAGCCAAGAATACAGGACTGGACTGATGCTCTCCTACGAGCAGTACTTC.

The V gene is TRBV6-2 or TRBV6-3, the J gene TRBJ2-1; a possible D gene is TRBD1 (7 bases). Germline V gene lookup returns CDR1 MNHEY and CDR2 SVGEGT. V was clipped by 5 bases and J by 2 bases, with 13 bases between them. The CDR3 is 15 amino acids. The CDR3 sequence is CASSQRGTAYNEQFF. As DNA, the CDR3 is TGTGCCAGCAGTCAACGGGGGACAGCCTACAATGAGCAGTTCTTC.

The V call is TRBV7-2, the J call TRBJ2-7, with 10 nucleotides matching TRBD1. CDR1 is SGHTA and CDR2 is FQGNSA in the germline V gene. The V gene end was trimmed by 4 bases and the J gene end by 5 bases; junction bases not matched to a gene: 8. The CDR3 is 15 residues long. CDR3 residues: CASSSFGTGVNEQYF. The CDR3 DNA reads TGTGCCAGCAGCTCCTTCGGGACAGGGGTTAACGAGCAGTACTTC.

The chain employs TRBV5-6 and TRBJ1-4; 8 bases fit TRBD1. V lost 1 base to trimming and J lost 7 bases; unmatched junction nucleotides: 12. In germline, CDR1 is SGHDT, CDR2 YYEEEE. This CDR3 has 17 amino acids. The chain's CDR3 is CASSLFKLDRVTEKLFF. The CDR3 DNA sequence: TGTGCCAGCAGCTTGTTTAAGCTGGACAGGGTGACTGAAAAACTGTTTTTT. Looking up the rest from reference TRBV5-6 and TRBJ1-4 gives the full variable domain: DAGVTQSPTHLIKTRGQQVTLRCSPKSGHDTVSWYQQALGQGPQFIFQYYEEEERQRGNFPDRFSGHQFPNYSSELNVNALLLGDSALYLCASSLFKLDRVTEKLFFGSGTQLSVL.

The genes are TRBV20-1 and TRBJ1-5, with TRBD1 as a possible D gene (6 bases). The V end lost 3 bases, the J end lost 0 bases, and 18 bases lay between the germline ends. Germline assignment: CDR1 DFQATT and CDR2 SNEGSKA (reference sequence). This CDR3 contains 17 residues. In DNA form, the CDR3 reads TGCAGTGCTAGTGTCCCTCTGGGGGCGAATAGCAATCAGCCCCAGCATTTT. Amino acids: CSASVPLGANSNQPQHF.

This chain joins TRBV19 and TRBJ1-1; D not certain. Trimming cost V 5 bases and J 1 base, with 11 bases left between them. Germline V gives CDR1 LNHDA, CDR2 SQIVND (reference sequence). CDR3 length equals 14 residues. This chain's CDR3 is CASSSRMGNTEAFF. The DNA of the CDR3 is TGTGCCAGTAGTTCCAGGATGGGGAACACTGAAGCTTTCTTT.